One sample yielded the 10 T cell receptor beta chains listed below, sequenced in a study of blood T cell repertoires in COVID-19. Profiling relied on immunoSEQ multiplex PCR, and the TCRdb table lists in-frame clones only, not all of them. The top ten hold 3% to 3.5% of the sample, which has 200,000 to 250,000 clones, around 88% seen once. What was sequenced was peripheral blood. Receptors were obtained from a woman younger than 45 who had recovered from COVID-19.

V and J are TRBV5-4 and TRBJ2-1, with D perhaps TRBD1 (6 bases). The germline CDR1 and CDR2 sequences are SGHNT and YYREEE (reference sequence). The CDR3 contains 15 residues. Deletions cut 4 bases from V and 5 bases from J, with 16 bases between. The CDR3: CASSRDQPGDNEQFF. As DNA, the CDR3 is TGTGCCAGCAGCAGGGACCAACCAGGGGACAATGAGCAGTTCTTC.

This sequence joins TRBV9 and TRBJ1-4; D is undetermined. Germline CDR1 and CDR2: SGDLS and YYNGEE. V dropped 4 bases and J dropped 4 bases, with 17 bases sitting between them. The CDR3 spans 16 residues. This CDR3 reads CASSRTGGSNNEKLFF. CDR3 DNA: TGTGCCAGCAGCCGAACGGGAGGCTCGAATAATGAAAAACTGTTTTTT.

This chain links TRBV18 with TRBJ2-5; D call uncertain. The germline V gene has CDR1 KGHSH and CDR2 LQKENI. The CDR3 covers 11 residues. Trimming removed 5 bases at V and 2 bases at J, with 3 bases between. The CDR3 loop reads CASSSQETQYF. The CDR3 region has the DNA TGTGCCAGCTCATCGCAAGAGACCCAGTACTTC.

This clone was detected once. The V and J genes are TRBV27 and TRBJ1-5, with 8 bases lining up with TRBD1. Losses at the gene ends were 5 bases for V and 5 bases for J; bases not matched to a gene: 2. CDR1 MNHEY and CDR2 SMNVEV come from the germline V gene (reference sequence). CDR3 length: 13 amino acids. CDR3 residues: CASSQQGDQPQHF. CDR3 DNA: TGTGCCAGCAGTCAACAGGGGGATCAGCCCCAGCATTTT.

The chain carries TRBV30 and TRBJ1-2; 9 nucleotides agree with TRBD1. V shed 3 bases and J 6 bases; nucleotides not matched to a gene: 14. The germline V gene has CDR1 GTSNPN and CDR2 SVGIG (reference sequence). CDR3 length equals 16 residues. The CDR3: CAWSGIPLGTGNGYTF. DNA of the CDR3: TGTGCCTGGAGCGGAATCCCACTTGGGACAGGGAATGGCTACACCTTC.

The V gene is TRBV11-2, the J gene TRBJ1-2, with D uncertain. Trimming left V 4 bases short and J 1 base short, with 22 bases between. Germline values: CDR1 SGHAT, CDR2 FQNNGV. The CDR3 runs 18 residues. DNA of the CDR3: TGTGCCAGCAGCTCAGATATCGTGACACGACCTAATAACTATGGCTACACCTTC. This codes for CASSSDIVTRPNNYGYTF.

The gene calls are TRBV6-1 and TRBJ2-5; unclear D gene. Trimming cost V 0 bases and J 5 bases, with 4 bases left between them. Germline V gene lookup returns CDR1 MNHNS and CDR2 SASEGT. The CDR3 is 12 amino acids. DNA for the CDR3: TGTGCCAGCAGTGAAGCCTTGGAGACCCAGTACTTC. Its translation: CASSEALETQYF.

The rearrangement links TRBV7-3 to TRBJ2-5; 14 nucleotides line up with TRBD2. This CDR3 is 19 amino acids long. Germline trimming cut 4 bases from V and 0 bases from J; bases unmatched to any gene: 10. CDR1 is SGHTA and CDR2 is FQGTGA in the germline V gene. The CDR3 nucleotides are TGTGCCAGCAGCTCGGGACTAGCGGGGGCTCCCCCCCACCAAGAGACCCAGTACTTC. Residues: CASSSGLAGAPPHQETQYF.

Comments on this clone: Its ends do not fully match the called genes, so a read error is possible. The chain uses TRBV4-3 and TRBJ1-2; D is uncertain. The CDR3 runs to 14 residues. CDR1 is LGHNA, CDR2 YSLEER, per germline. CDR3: CASSQDKGARGYTF. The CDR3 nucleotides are TGCGCCAGCAGTCAAGATAAGGGAGCCCGCGGCTACACCTTC.

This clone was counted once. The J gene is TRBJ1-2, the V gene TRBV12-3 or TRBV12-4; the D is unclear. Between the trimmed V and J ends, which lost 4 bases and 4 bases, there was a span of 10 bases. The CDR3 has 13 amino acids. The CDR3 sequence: CASSSGRSYGYTF. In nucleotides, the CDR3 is TGTGCCAGCAGTTCGGGTCGATCCTATGGCTACACCTTC.